This T cell receptor beta chain stems from a study of cytomegalovirus exposure and HLA in healthy donors. Primers: 60 Vbeta forward and 13 Jbeta reverse. Clones were read by immunoSEQ multiplex PCR, and TCRdb kept only the in-frame ones, dropping some. The sample table includes roughly 90,000 clones. Unrecorded immune exposures were likely, despite nominal health at sampling. The source material was PBMCs. The TCR comes from a man between 45 and 60 years old in good health and CMV-seropositive.

The DNA of the CDR3 is TGTGCCAGCAGCTTAGATACGGGAGTCAGTGAGACCCAGTACTTC. It specifies CASSLDTGVSETQYF. V and J are TRBV11-2 and TRBJ2-5, with D maybe TRBD2 (6 bases). This CDR3 contains 15 residues. V gave up 0 bases and J gave up 5 bases, with 13 bases separating them. The V gene's germline CDR1 is SGHAT and CDR2 FQNNGV.